This T cell receptor beta chain was recovered during a study of T cells after yellow fever vaccination. Study context: Some fractions had low cell numbers, and these were prepared with SMART-Seq v4 Ultra Low Input. Study conclusions and caveats: A large majority of primary-vaccination clones showed up again after the booster (about 97% CD4, around 90% CD8). It was a small share of clonotypes that appeared in both CD4 and CD8 compartments.

The table lists this clonotype with many counts. Its antigen remains unidentified. TCRdb called the 5' RACE reads again in MiXCR, with one record for every CDR3 protein. This sample yields over 120,000 distinct CDR3 sequences, of which about 6.9% are seen a single time; approximately 0.64% belongs to the top ten. The receptor was isolated from a man between 25 and 39 years old who received the YFV17D yellow fever vaccine. Sequencing used CD4+ T cells sorted from PBMCs, obtained 10 days after the yellow fever booster vaccination.

The CDR3 nucleotides read TGTGCCAGCAGCTTAGCCGGGACTAGCGGGGGCGCCGGGGAGCTGTTTTTT. Its protein product is CASSLAGTSGGAGELFF. The V call is TRBV7-2, the J call TRBJ2-2; 14 positions agree with TRBD2. The germline CDR1 and CDR2 sequences are SGHTA and FQGNSA. V trimming: 0 bases; J trimming: 6 bases; junction bases outside the gene matches: 3. This CDR3 contains 17 residues.